One and the same sample provided the 22 T cell receptor delta chains below, sequenced in a study of gamma-delta T cells after stem cell transplantation. TCRdb reprocessed the RT-PCR reads using CATT. The table records about 10,000 delta-chain clones, 1.3% of them present only once. Sample: gamma-delta T cells. The receptor source for this set is a human donor. It is not recorded whose cells these are; they may come from a transplant donor.

This clone was found a few times. With a much larger clone just one base away, this may be a read error. The sample carries other DNA sequences with the same CDR3. The rearrangement joins TRDV2 to TRDJ1; 8 bases align to TRDD3. Unmatched junction bases numbered 25, after V lost 3 bases and J lost 8 bases. The germline V gene encodes CDR1 GEAIGNYY and CDR2 EKD. The CDR3 spans 19 residues. The CDR3 bases are TGTGCCTGTGACCCTTTGGGGGATCTTACGTCGGTTCGCCCGACAAAACTCATCTTT. Protein sequence: CACDPLGDLTSVRPTKLIF.

This clone is categorized as medium-sized. Other DNA sequences from this sample encode an identical CDR3 as well. The rearrangement uses TRDV2 and TRDJ3; 13 nucleotides align to TRDD3. The CDR3 loop spans 21 amino acids. V lost 0 bases and J lost 1; bases outside the gene matches: 8. Germline CDR1 and CDR2: GEAIGNYY and EKD. CDR3 in amino acids: CACDTVLGDTTYSWDTRQMFF. In DNA form, the CDR3 reads TGTGCCTGTGACACCGTACTGGGGGATACGACCTATTCCTGGGACACCCGACAGATGTTTTTC.

This clone is medium-sized within its sample. This chain uses TRDV2 with TRDJ1, with TRDD3 identical over 7 bases. With 2 bases clipped from V and 0 bases from J, the junction kept 11 bases outside the gene matches. This CDR3 comprises 17 residues. The germline V gene encodes CDR1 GEAIGNYY and CDR2 EKD. This chain's CDR3 is CACDNLRTGEDTDKLIF. The CDR3 bases are TGTGCCTGTGACAACCTTCGTACTGGGGAGGACACCGATAAACTCATCTTT.

By frequency in the sample, this clone is medium-sized. The V call is TRDV2, the J call TRDJ1; 13 bases map to TRDD3. V shed 3 bases and J 2 bases; nucleotides not matched to a gene: 14. This CDR3 is built from 19 residues. The germline V gene has CDR1 GEAIGNYY and CDR2 EKD. CDR3 sequence (DNA): TGTGCCTGTGACTTACTACTGGGGGATACGCGAGGGTATACCGATAAACTCATCTTT. This gives the protein CACDLLLGDTRGYTDKLIF.

Remarks on this clone: It may be a read error: a sequence one base away is much more abundant. This sample includes further DNA sequences coding for the same CDR3. The chain has TRDV2 and TRDJ1; TRDD3 matches 11 bases. CDR1 and CDR2 (germline): GEAIGNYY, EKD. This CDR3 comprises 18 residues. Trimming cost V 2 bases and J 0 bases; bases outside gene matches: 10. CDR3 sequence (DNA): TGTGCCTGTGACAAGCTAGCTGGGGGATACCGAGACACCGATAAACTCATCTTT. Residues: CACDKLAGGYRDTDKLIF.

With regard to this clone: The protein that TCRdb holds for this DNA derives from a much larger clone and differs from the translated DNA at residue 4, which likely indicates a read error; the protein shown here is translated from the DNA. The chain combines TRDV2 with TRDJ1, with a possible D match to TRDD3 (6 bases). V shed 5 bases and J shed 0 bases, with 24 bases lying between them. Germline values: CDR1 GEAIGNYY, CDR2 EKD. This CDR3 is 18 amino acids long. The CDR3 is CACGAMSWGGPYTDKLIF. The CDR3, as DNA: TGTGCCTGTGGGGCGATGTCGTGGGGGGGGCCGTACACCGATAAACTCATCTTT.

Points on this clone: This likely reflects a read error, since a far larger clone is one base away. Other DNA sequences of this sample code for an identical CDR3. This sequence joins TRDV2 and TRDJ1, with TRDD3 matching 9 bases. Germline V gene lookup returns CDR1 GEAIGNYY and CDR2 EKD. The CDR3 is made up of 15 amino acids. V dropped 1 base and J dropped 1; count of bases not matched to a gene: 3. CDR3 nucleotides: TGTGCCTGTGACACACTGGGGGACCGCACCGATAAACTCATCTTT. Protein: CACDTLGDRTDKLIF.

There are a few counts of this clone. A read error likely explains why the TCRdb protein, taken from a much larger clone, differs from this DNA's translation at residue 4; the protein shown is translated from the DNA. The rearrangement links TRDV2 to TRDJ1; 10 nucleotides agree with TRDD3. The CDR3 has 17 residues. V trimming: 5 bases; J trimming: 1 base; junction bases outside the gene matches: 12. Germline CDR1 and CDR2: GEAIGNYY and EKD. This CDR3 reads CACGTMLGDRGTDKLIF. The DNA of the CDR3 is TGTGCCTGTGGCACTATGCTGGGGGATAGGGGCACCGATAAACTCATCTTT.

This clone has just a few counts. The CDR3, as DNA: TGTGCCTGTGACACCGTCGAACTGGGGGATACGCCCTTGAACACCGATAAACTCATCTTT. Encoded protein: CACDTVELGDTPLNTDKLIF. The chain carries TRDV2 and TRDJ1; 13 bases agree with TRDD3. The trim removed 0 bases at V and 0 bases at J, leaving 12 bases unmatched. CDR3 length equals 20 residues. From germline, CDR1 is GEAIGNYY and CDR2 EKD.

Concerning this clone: This DNA's translation and the protein TCRdb lists, from a much larger clone, do not match at residue 10, likely due to a read error; the protein shown is translated from the DNA. The chain couples TRDV2 to TRDJ3, with 11 bases aligning to TRDD3. The CDR3 totals 20 residues. Germline V gives CDR1 GEAIGNYY, CDR2 EKD. V dropped 0 bases and J dropped 6; count of bases not matched to a gene: 12. The CDR3 region is CACDTGLLVGDTVDTRQMFF. CDR3 DNA sequence: TGTGCCTGTGACACCGGGCTACTGGTGGGGGATACGGTGGACACCCGACAGATGTTTTTC.

As concerns this clone: One base away lies a much larger clone, so this may be a sequencing read error. This CDR3 is also generated by other DNA sequences in the sample. The chain employs TRDV2 and TRDJ1, with D possibly TRDD3 on 5 matching bases. The CDR3 spans 14 residues. Germline loops: CDR1 GEAIGNYY, CDR2 EKD. The V end was cut by 0 bases, the J end by 8 bases, with 15 bases between. CDR3 nucleotides: TGTGCCTGTGACACCGTTGGGGACAACGACAAACTCATCTTT. Amino acids: CACDTVGDNDKLIF.

This clone occurred a few times. The TCRdb protein comes from a much larger clone and disagrees with this DNA's translation at residue 4, likely due to a read error; the protein given here is derived from the DNA. Other DNA sequences in this sample translate to the same CDR3. V usage is TRDV2 and J usage is TRDJ1; 11 bases line up with TRDD3. This CDR3 is built from 18 residues. Germline lookup yields CDR1 GEAIGNYY and CDR2 EKD. After removal of 0 bases from V and 0 bases from J, the junction contained 8 bases not matched to a gene. CDR3 in DNA: TGTGCCTGTGACACCCTGCTGGGGGATACCTCGTACACCGATAAACTCATCTTT. Translating gives CACDTLLGDTSYTDKLIF.

Worth noting for this clone: TCRdb records a much larger clone's protein for this DNA, with a difference at residue 13 that likely arises from a read error; the protein given is the translation of the DNA. V gene TRDV2 combines with J gene TRDJ1, with D maybe TRDD2 (5 bases). This CDR3 has 17 residues. Germline V gene sequence: CDR1 GEAIGNYY, CDR2 EKD. The V and J ends lost 0 bases and 6 bases respectively, with 22 bases between them. CDR3: CACDTHFFQGATNKLIF. DNA for the CDR3: TGTGCCTGTGACACCCACTTCTTCCAGGGCGCTACCAATAAACTCATCTTT.

Worth noting for this clone: The mismatch at residue 4 between this DNA's translation and the TCRdb protein of a much larger clone likely reflects a read error; the protein shown is translated from the DNA. The chain has TRDV2 and TRDJ1, with TRDD3 identical over 10 bases. The germline V gene has CDR1 GEAIGNYY and CDR2 EKD. After removal of 5 bases from V and 3 bases from J, the junction contained 11 bases not matched to a gene. The CDR3 covers 16 residues. CDR3 sequence: CACAPTGGSTADKLIF. The CDR3 region has the DNA TGTGCCTGTGCCCCTACTGGGGGATCAACGGCCGATAAACTCATCTTT.

This clone ranks as medium-sized. The V and J genes are TRDV2 and TRDJ1; D may be TRDD3 (6 bases). The CDR3 length is 15 residues. Germline values: CDR1 GEAIGNYY, CDR2 EKD. V lost 3 bases and J 1 base, leaving 14 bases between the germline ends. The DNA of the CDR3 is TGTGCCTGTGACGATCTGGGGACCCTCACCGATAAACTCATCTTT. This translates into CACDDLGTLTDKLIF.

The V call is TRDV2, the J call TRDJ1, with D possibly TRDD2 on 7 matching bases. V gave up 3 bases and J gave up 0 bases, with 37 bases separating them. Germline V gene lookup returns CDR1 GEAIGNYY and CDR2 EKD. CDR3 length equals 23 residues. The CDR3 coding sequence is TGTGCCTGTGACCTTATCAGTGGGGGCATATTCCTACGGCCAGGGGAGTACACCGATAAACTCATCTTT. This sequence encodes CACDLISGGIFLRPGEYTDKLIF.

The V gene is TRDV2, the J gene TRDJ1, with 9 bases that match TRDD3. CDR3 length equals 19 residues. Germline loops: CDR1 GEAIGNYY, CDR2 EKD. J lost 0 bases, V lost 1 base, and 14 bases had no gene match. This CDR3 is CACDTVNLPGGSYTDKLIF. The CDR3 region has the DNA TGTGCCTGTGACACTGTAAACCTACCTGGGGGATCGTACACCGATAAACTCATCTTT.

This clone has more than one count but fewer than ten. A much larger clone sits a single nucleotide away, making a read error possible. Other DNA sequences of this sample code for an identical CDR3. This sequence joins TRDV2 and TRDJ3; D possibly corresponds to TRDD3 (6 bases). The CDR3 runs to 17 residues. CDR1 GEAIGNYY and CDR2 EKD come from the germline V gene. The CDR3 DNA is TGTGCCTGTGACACCGTACTGGGTACGTGGGACACCCGACAGATGTTCTTC. Translated: CACDTVLGTWDTRQMFF.

This clone was detected many times. Just one base apart from a much larger clone, this may be a read error. Other DNA sequences in the same sample also yield this CDR3. The chain uses TRDV2 and TRDJ1; 13 nucleotides line up with TRDD3. The V gene end was trimmed by 0 bases and the J gene end by 1 base; junction bases not matched to a gene: 13. The germline V gene encodes CDR1 GEAIGNYY and CDR2 EKD. The length of the CDR3 is 20 residues. DNA of the CDR3: TGTGCCTGTGACACCGTGGCTACTGGGGGATACGCAAGGGGCACCGATAAACTCATCTTT. Protein product: CACDTVATGGYARGTDKLIF.

This clone was seen at least ten times. This likely came from a read error, as a far larger clone is one base away. The CDR3 here is CACDAVGSGDKLIF. The CDR3 nucleotides read TGTGCCTGTGACGCCGTCGGGAGTGGTGATAAACTCATCTTT. The chain combines TRDV2 with TRDJ1, with no clear D. V lost 3 bases and J lost 5, with 15 bases in between. Germline CDR1 GEAIGNYY, CDR2 EKD. The CDR3 is 14 amino acids.

In this sample, this clone is medium-sized (0.01 to 0.1%). Other DNA sequences within the sample encode an identical CDR3. This chain uses TRDV2 with TRDJ1; TRDD3 matches at 9 bases. The CDR3 runs 15 residues. CDR1 is GEAIGNYY and CDR2 is EKD in the germline V gene. The trim removed 4 bases at V and 0 bases at J, leaving 5 bases unmatched. The CDR3 nucleotides are TGTGCCTGTGATCCGCTGGGGGATTACACCGATAAACTCATCTTT. Amino acids: CACDPLGDYTDKLIF.

This clone was observed a handful of times. TCRdb shows a much larger clone's protein in place of this DNA's translation, and the two differ at residue 14, likely through a read error; the protein shown is translated from the DNA. The chain carries TRDV2 and TRDJ1; 12 bases map to TRDD3. The CDR3 loop spans 15 amino acids. Per the germline V gene, CDR1 is GEAIGNYY and CDR2 is EKD. The CDR3 coding sequence is TGTGCCTGTGAATTACTGGGGGATACTGCCGATAAACTCACCTTT. It yields the protein CACELLGDTADKLTF.